This TCR beta chain came from a study of blood T cell repertoires in COVID-19 (dated by TCRdb to the early 2020s). With regard to the full study: Collaborator samples came from the United States, Italy and Spain and covered acute and convalescent phases of COVID-19. The samples were drawn from two sources: the first 160 participants of the ongoing ImmuneRACE study, and 1,254 subjects contributed by 6 global collaborators. The dataset comprised deeply sampled blood TCRbeta repertoires from subjects exposed to, actively infected with, or recovered from COVID-19. The material from the prospective study consisted of cDNA or gDNA derived from T cells, B-cell-depleted T cells, or PBMCs. Where available, HLA class I and class II types were taken from metadata supplied by the sample provider and were not determined by assay-based typing. A freely available public database, intended as a resource for researchers studying the immune response to SARS-CoV-2, is where the repertoires were released. Sample metadata almost always included a de-identified subject ID, COVID-19 status, age in years and sex. Overall study results and their limits: Clinical and demographic metadata were provided uncurated, with the amount varying by source and participant.

This clone was counted a single time. It lacks a known antigen. No much larger clone is present one base from it, and per-base qualities are unavailable. The immunoSEQ Assay, a bias-controlled multiplex PCR, was used to amplify TCRbeta CDR3 regions from genomic DNA. In the paper's pipeline: The number of nucleated cells in each sample was estimated by amplification of reference gene primers within the assay. To quantify the absolute abundance of each unique TCRbeta CDR3 rearrangement, sequence reads were collapsed and filtered. For each sample, productive Simpson clonality was calculated as the square root of Simpson's diversity index across productive rearrangements. This immuneACCESS table, as held by TCRdb, lists in-frame sequences with V and J called but not all clones. Of the missing ones, under half trace to an unresolved V gene in checked studies; the others have no known cause. V and J calls and clone size are those listed in that table; D and trimming were worked out from the DNA. The table for this sample lists 150,000 to 250,000 clones; more than 65% of them were counted only once. The ten largest clones capture less than 8.5% of the sample.

In the prospective study, participants were about 18 to 90 years old, resided in 20 to 30 geographic areas of the United States, and were enrolled through a virtual design. To assign participants to cohorts, the prospective study relied on clinical history that participants themselves reported in a screening survey and a study questionnaire. Recovered participants in ImmuneRACE Cohort 3 were defined as having two consecutive negative NP/OP PCR tests, clearance from a healthcare professional, or resolution of symptoms. Each participant in the prospective study had whole blood, serum and a nasopharyngeal or oropharyngeal swab collected by mobile phlebotomists. Additional blood draws and questionnaires over a 2-month period could optionally be provided by prospective study participants. Blood samples from the prospective study were shipped frozen or at room temperature prior to DNA extraction. This receptor was identified in a man aged 35 to 55 who had recovered from COVID-19. What was sequenced was PBMCs or T cells enriched from blood (not recorded which).

Here is the DNA: TGTGCCAGCAGTTTGGAGGCTAGCGGGGGCGGAGAGCAGTACTTC. This is translated as CASSLEASGGGEQYF. The chain links TRBV28 with TRBJ2-7, with TRBD2 identical over 10 junction bases. V is trimmed back by 3 bases and J by 7 bases, and the junction contains 9 bases that no gene match accounts for. There are 15 amino acids in the CDR3, from cysteine to phenylalanine inclusive. Of all the DNA, just the CDR3 is kept, 45 bases in frame from base 1. Based on the germline V gene, the CDR1 and CDR2 sequences are MDHEN and SYDVKM.